Shown below are 2 T cell receptor beta chains from a single sample sequenced in a study of T cell responses to AZD1222 COVID-19 vaccine. Measured with immunoSEQ multiplex PCR; TCRdb has only the in-frame clones, and not every one. The sample has tens of thousands of clones; just over 90% are singletons. The material sequenced was peripheral blood, taken 28 days after the second AZD1222 dose. The receptors shown here come from an adult who received the AZD1222 COVID-19 vaccine.

V usage is TRBV7-2 and J usage is TRBJ1-1; D is perhaps TRBD1 (5 bases). This CDR3 comprises 15 residues. Germline loops: CDR1 SGHTA, CDR2 FQGNSA. Between the trimmed V and J ends, which lost 4 bases and 7 bases, there was a span of 19 bases. This CDR3 reads CASSSLGRAFGEAFF. Written as DNA, the CDR3 is TGTGCCAGCAGCTCCCTAGGCAGGGCCTTTGGTGAAGCTTTCTTT.

This chain links TRBV9 with TRBJ1-1; D is possibly TRBD1 (5 bases). There are 15 residues in the CDR3. V shed 0 bases and J shed 3 bases, with 12 bases lying between them. In germline, CDR1 is SGDLS, CDR2 YYNGEE. Here the CDR3 DNA reads TGTGCCAGCAGCGTAGGGGACCTGCCGTACACTGAAGCTTTCTTT. It is translated as CASSVGDLPYTEAFF.